This entry lists 24 T cell receptor beta chains sequenced from one sample in a study of blood T cell repertoires in COVID-19. Produced via immunoSEQ multiplex PCR; TCRdb's table is partial and in-frame only. Here the sample spans approximately 28,000 clones, less than 80% being singletons. Input material: peripheral blood. The origin of the receptors is a boy aged 2-15 years with active or convalescent COVID-19.

This chain links TRBV5-1 with TRBJ2-7, with TRBD2 identical over 9 bases. Germline V lookup: CDR1 SGHRS, CDR2 YFSETQ. Unmatched junction bases numbered 9, after V lost 5 bases and J lost 3 bases. CDR3 length: 15 amino acids. CDR3 nucleotide sequence: TGCGCCAGCAGGCCTCTAGCGGGACCCGACTACGAGCAGTACTTC. Residues: CASRPLAGPDYEQYF.

This chain joins TRBV18 and TRBJ1-2; 9 bases fit TRBD1. The germline V gene has CDR1 KGHSH and CDR2 LQKENI. The trim removed 6 bases at V and 8 bases at J, leaving 10 bases unmatched. CDR3 size: 14 residues. Here the CDR3 DNA reads TGTGCCAGCTCGGGCGGGACAGGGAAGGACGGCTACACCTTC. This gives the protein CASSGGTGKDGYTF.

The V and J genes are TRBV6-5 and TRBJ1-5; TRBD1 is a possible D gene (6 bases). Trimming shortened V by 4 bases and J by 0 bases, and 13 bases separated the two germline ends. This CDR3 is 16 amino acids long. Germline V gene data show CDR1 as MNHEY and CDR2 as SVGAGI. CDR3 bases: TGTGCCAGCAGTTCCCGACAACAGGGTAGCAATCAGCCCCAGCATTTT. Amino acid sequence: CASSSRQQGSNQPQHF.

The V call is TRBV10-3, the J call TRBJ1-5; no clear D. Germline loops: CDR1 ENHRY, CDR2 SYGVKD. The CDR3 is 13 amino acids. The V gene lost 6 bases and the J gene lost 5 bases, with 11 bases spanning the gap. In nucleotides, the CDR3 is TGTGCCATCAGAGGAAGCCAGGATCAGCCCCAGCATTTT. It specifies CAIRGSQDQPQHF.

J is TRBJ2-2 and V is TRBV27; 12 bases fit TRBD2. Trimming removed 5 bases from V and 3 bases from J; junction bases left unmatched: 7. Germline V gene sequence: CDR1 MNHEY, CDR2 SMNVEV (reference sequence). This CDR3 region has 17 residues. CDR3 region: CASSPDRLAGDTGELFF. As DNA, the CDR3 is TGTGCCAGCAGTCCGGACCGACTAGCGGGAGACACCGGGGAGCTGTTTTTT.

The genes are TRBV29-1 and TRBJ1-2; D possibly corresponds to TRBD1 (6 bases). The germline CDR1 and CDR2 sequences are SQVTM and ANQGSEA. V was shortened by 3 bases and J by 5 bases, with 13 bases between the two germline ends. This CDR3 is built from 13 residues. CDR3 sequence: CSVDEQGIYGYTF. In nucleotides, the CDR3 is TGCAGCGTTGACGAACAGGGAATATATGGCTACACCTTC.

The rearrangement uses TRBV5-1 and TRBJ1-2; 7 bases fit TRBD1. Germline V CDR1 and CDR2: SGHRS, YFSETQ. V lost 6 bases to trimming and J lost 3 bases; unmatched junction nucleotides: 5. The CDR3 contains 13 residues. This CDR3 is CASKAGTDYGYTF. CDR3 nucleotide sequence: TGCGCCAGCAAAGCCGGGACAGACTATGGCTACACCTTC.

This chain connects TRBV27 to TRBJ2-7, with 11 bases matching TRBD1. There are 15 residues in the CDR3. J was trimmed by 5 bases and V by 5 bases; bases with no gene match: 8. Germline V gene data show CDR1 as MNHEY and CDR2 as SMNVEV (reference sequence). The CDR3 DNA reads TGTGCCAGCAGTCCGGGGACAGGGGGTCACCACGAGCAGTACGTC. Its translation is CASSPGTGGHHEQYV.

The chain couples TRBV18 to TRBJ1-2; 7 bases are shared with TRBD1. CDR3 size: 16 residues. After removal of 4 bases from V and 0 bases from J, the junction contained 8 bases not matched to a gene. CDR1 KGHSH and CDR2 LQKENI come from the germline V gene. CDR3 DNA sequence: TGTGCCAGCTCACGGACAGGCTCTCAAGCTAACTATGGCTACACCTTC. It specifies CASSRTGSQANYGYTF.

The rearrangement uses TRBV5-3 and TRBJ2-2; 12 bases are shared with TRBD2. TRBV5-3 is reported as an ORF; its role is uncertain. V shed 1 base, J shed 5 bases, and the junction held 6 bases outside the gene matches. The CDR3 covers 17 residues. The DNA for the CDR3 is TGTGCCAGAAGCTTGAGACTAGCGGGAGTACGGACCGGGGAGCTGTTTTTT. Its translation is CARSLRLAGVRTGELFF.

The chain combines TRBV12-3 or TRBV12-4 with TRBJ2-7, with 7 bases fitting TRBD1. After removal of 2 bases from V and 4 bases from J, the junction contained 2 bases not matched to a gene. This CDR3 has 13 amino acids. For the CDR3, the DNA is TGTGCCAGCAGTTTACACAGGGGATACGAGCAGTACGTC. Protein product: CASSLHRGYEQYV.

Of note for this clone: A junction end diverges from the germline sequence, so it may reflect a read error. This sequence joins TRBV27 and TRBJ1-2; the match to TRBD1 covers 7 bases. This CDR3 region has 14 residues. The germline V gene has CDR1 MNHEY and CDR2 SMNVEV (reference sequence). This CDR3 is CAGSFSVGTDGYTF. Written as DNA, the CDR3 is TGTGCCGGCAGTTTTTCGGTAGGGACAGATGGCTACACCTTC.

The J gene is TRBJ2-3, the V gene TRBV10-2; 11 bases match TRBD2. The germline V gene has CDR1 WSHSY and CDR2 SAAADI. The V gene end was trimmed by 10 bases and the J gene end by 8 bases; junction bases not matched to a gene: 23. This CDR3 region has 18 residues. The CDR3 spells CATGPLLAGGLPLGTQYF. The DNA for the CDR3 is TGCGCCACCGGACCTCTGCTAGCGGGAGGCCTCCCCCTAGGTACGCAGTATTTT.

This clone was counted a few times. The chain recombines TRBV19 with TRBJ1-3; weak D call: TRBD1 (6 bases). Trimming shortened V by 7 bases and J by 0 bases, and 28 bases separated the two germline ends. Germline V lookup: CDR1 LNHDA, CDR2 SQIVND (reference sequence). The CDR3 sequence is 20 residues long. The chain's CDR3 is CASIKSWIPGHPFSGNTIYF. CDR3 bases: TGTGCCAGTATTAAGTCATGGATCCCGGGACATCCGTTCTCTGGAAACACCATATATTTT.

The chain uses TRBV4-2 and TRBJ2-4; TRBD2 matches 7 bases. The germline CDR1 and CDR2 sequences are LGHNA and YNFKEQ. The CDR3 is 18 amino acids. Unmatched junction bases numbered 11, after V lost 1 base and J lost 2 bases. In DNA, the CDR3 is TGTGCCAGCAGCCAAGCGCCCCTGGGGGGGAGATCCAAAAACATTCAGTACTTC. This sequence encodes CASSQAPLGGRSKNIQYF.

This clone appeared once. The chain uses TRBV9 and TRBJ1-1; no clear D gene. This CDR3 has 13 residues. With 0 bases removed from V and 0 bases from J, the gap between germline ends came to 3 bases. Germline V gene data show CDR1 as SGDLS and CDR2 as YYNGEE. This CDR3 is CASSVGMNTEAFF. CDR3 DNA sequence: TGTGCCAGCAGCGTAGGTATGAACACTGAAGCTTTCTTT.

The chain is built from TRBV7-2 and TRBJ2-3; no clear D. CDR3 size: 12 residues. The germline V and J ends were trimmed by 5 bases and 4 bases, with 7 bases remaining between them. Germline V gene lookup returns CDR1 SGHTA and CDR2 FQGNSA. CDR3 residues: CASSLNSDTQYF. The CDR3 DNA reads TGTGCCAGCAGCCTTAATTCAGATACGCAGTATTTT.

The CDR3 nucleotides read TGTGCCAGCACGCCTAGACCCAGGGGCACTGAAGCTTTCTTT. As protein: CASTPRPRGTEAFF. The chain combines TRBV27 with TRBJ1-1; a possible D gene is TRBD1 (6 bases). The germline V gene has CDR1 MNHEY and CDR2 SMNVEV (reference sequence). There are 14 residues in the CDR3. V lost 7 bases and J 4 bases, leaving 16 bases between the germline ends.

A few counts support this clone. The V gene is TRBV2, the J gene TRBJ1-1; D ambiguous. This CDR3 comprises 13 residues. Trimming stripped 5 bases from V and 1 base from J, with 8 bases between. In germline, CDR1 is SNHLY, CDR2 FYNNEI. Written as DNA, the CDR3 is TGTGCCAGCAGTTTATTAGAGAACACTGAAGCTTTCTTT. This translates into CASSLLENTEAFF.

J is TRBJ1-6 and V is TRBV28; the D gene is possibly TRBD1 (5 bases). Germline V lookup: CDR1 MDHEN, CDR2 SYDVKM. Deletions cut 3 bases from V and 3 bases from J, with 15 bases between. The CDR3 is made up of 17 amino acids. The CDR3 region has the DNA TGTGCCAGCAGTTTCTTAGGGGCCCCAGACTATAATTCACCCCTCCACTTT. As protein: CASSFLGAPDYNSPLHF. The full variable domain, completed using reference TRBV28 and TRBJ1-6, is DVKVTQSSRYLVKRTGEKVFLECVQDMDHENMFWYRQDPGLGLRLIYFSYDVKMKEKGDIPEGYSVSREKKERFSLILESASTNQTSMYLCASSFLGAPDYNSPLHFGNGTRLTVT.

The rearrangement uses TRBV18 and TRBJ1-2; 11 nucleotides agree with TRBD1. Trimming took 3 bases from V and 4 from J; bases not matched to a gene: 4. The length of the CDR3 is 15 residues. From germline, CDR1 is KGHSH and CDR2 LQKENI. For the CDR3, the DNA is TGTGCCAGCTCACCTTTGGGGACAGGGGGCTATGGCTACACCTTC. It translates to CASSPLGTGGYGYTF. Using reference TRBV18 and TRBJ1-2 for the parts outside the CDR3, the full variable domain is NAGVMQNPRHLVRRRGQEARLRCSPMKGHSHVYWYRQLPEEGLKFMVYLQKENIIDESGMPKERFSAEFPKEGPSILRIQQVVRGDSAAYFCASSPLGTGGYGYTFGSGTRLTVV.

This chain uses TRBV5-1 with TRBJ2-6; 8 nucleotides line up with TRBD2. V shed 4 bases and J 3 bases; nucleotides not matched to a gene: 6. CDR3 size: 16 residues. Germline V gene data show CDR1 as SGHRS and CDR2 as YFSETQ. DNA of the CDR3: TGCGCCAGCAGCACCGCCGGGAGGGGTGGGGCCAACGTCCTGACTTTC. This sequence encodes CASSTAGRGGANVLTF.

The chain recombines TRBV15 with TRBJ2-3; 9 bases are a match to TRBD1. V lost 5 bases to trimming and J lost 5 bases; unmatched junction nucleotides: 20. The CDR3 is 19 residues long. Germline V gene lookup returns CDR1 LNHNV and CDR2 YYDKDF (reference sequence). CDR3 sequence (DNA): TGTGCCACCAGCGGAAAGGGCAACAGGGGGCGACTAGTAGGAGATACGCAGTATTTT. Its translation is CATSGKGNRGRLVGDTQYF.

This clone showed up just a few times. Different DNA sequences within this sample yield the same CDR3. The chain carries TRBV5-1 and TRBJ1-1; D is undetermined. V was clipped by 1 base and J by 3 bases, with 7 bases between them. The germline gives CDR1 SGHRS, CDR2 YFSETQ. The CDR3 contains 13 residues. Written as DNA, the CDR3 is TGCGCCAGCAGCTTGATGGAGTACACTGAAGCTTTCTTT. Amino acids: CASSLMEYTEAFF.